This T cell receptor beta chain was found in a study of CD8 T cells in ankylosing spondylitis. General study results and limits: Made up of about eight highly homologous variants, a TCR beta motif appeared characteristic of ankylosing spondylitis blood.

TCRdb independently ran MiXCR on the 5' RACE reads; one entry per CDR3 protein. This sample yields around 890,000 distinct CDR3 sequences, of which roughly 10% are seen a single time; about 0.49% belongs to the top ten. This clonotype has a handful of counts. The antigen is not known. Sequencing used blood, either unsorted or a sorted T cell fraction (not recorded which). The receptor comes from a male donor with ankylosing spondylitis.

This CDR3 is CSARRGSNTEAFF. CDR3 bases: TGCAGTGCTAGACGGGGATCGAACACTGAAGCTTTCTTT. J is TRBJ1-1 and V is TRBV20-1, with unresolved D. The CDR3 extends over 13 amino acids. Trimming cost V 2 bases and J 1 base, with 8 bases left between them. Germline V lookup: CDR1 DFQATT, CDR2 SNEGSKA (reference sequence).